This TCR beta chain was obtained from a study of glioma-infiltrating T cells (TCRdb year 2016). For the wider study: Sequencing of TCR alpha- and beta-chain repertoires was performed on glioma tissue, on non-neoplastic brain tissue, and on matched peripheral blood mononuclear cells. To measure divergence between tissue and blood T-cell populations, each tissue-infiltrating repertoire was compared with the peripheral blood repertoire of the same patient. Three low-grade glioma patients, about 8 primary glioblastoma patients, and three non-glioma patients who contributed non-neoplastic brain tissue made up the paired cohort. The investigation overall reported the following: In non-neoplastic patients, VJ-independent divergence between tissue and blood fell below expectation, whereas in all gliomas, and especially in low-grade gliomas, the divergence rose above expectation. Tissue and blood shared very few CDR3 sequences, a result attributed to high CDR3 diversity and limited sampling. Group comparisons were based on small numbers of patients: three non-neoplastic, three low-grade glioma and several glioblastoma patients.

V was cut back by 5 bases and J by 2 bases, leaving a gap of 17 bases between them. Its CDR3 holds 16 amino acids, cysteine through phenylalanine. The CDR3 DNA has 48 bases and is translated from base 1. CDR1 is given as SGHTA and CDR2 as FQGNSA, both from the germline V gene. Remarks on this clonotype: No cognate antigen has been identified for it. Base qualities are not recorded, but no much larger clone differs from it by a single base.

TCR alpha and beta CDR3 regions were amplified with the iRepertoire nested amplicon-rescue multiplex PCR (arm-PCR) platform from RNA. One-step reverse transcription and amplification used about 90-400 ng of tissue mRNA or PBMC total RNA as input. Following bead purification, Illumina adapters were added by a secondary multiplex PCR, and libraries between 200 and 400 bp were gel-purified. Internal 6-nucleotide barcodes were carried by the libraries and were used for demultiplexing. Libraries were sequenced on an Illumina MiSeq with 2x220 or 2x250 nucleotide paired-end reads. The authors processed their data as follows. FLASH 1.2.11 was used to merge paired reads, and BWA-MEM then aligned the reads to the GRCh37 human genome before TRA and TRB reads were extracted. V and J assignment used an IMGT-derived reference of cassette sequences and CDR3 motifs that included pseudogenes. Three-frame translation of reads was performed, and productive CDR3s were defined as those with a C...FGXG motif and no stop codons. Clonotypes were defined as unique combinations of V-J cassette pair and CDR3 amino acid sequence. Reads were filtered by Hamming distance, thresholded by each sample's sequence error rate in mapped regions. TCRdb ran its own pipeline on the public reads, namely fastp trimming at Q25 and MiXCR clone calling, and kept in-frame beta chains. Each entry is one CDR3 protein sequence, shown with its most common DNA and genes. Clone size and V and J calls follow TCRdb, not the original study. Within this sample are about 140,000 distinct CDR3 sequences, with around 40% of them counted one time only. The top ten constitute roughly a fifth of the sample.

Sequencing used glioma tissue, nonneoplastic brain tissue, or PBMCs (not recorded which). This sequence originates from a human donor with low-grade glioma or glioblastoma, undergoing nonglioma brain surgery, or in good health (not recorded which). The receptor chain draws on TRBV7-2 and TRBJ2-3; TRBD1 is possibly the D segment (7 matching bases). The DNA sequence is as follows: TGTGCCAGCAGCACGGGGGACAGCCACCCCACAGATACGCAGTATTTT. Translated, it gives CASSTGDSHPTDTQYF.